This TCR beta chain was retrieved from a study of blood T cell repertoires in COVID-19. The authors' processing: From reference gene primer amplification, estimates of nucleated cell counts were derived. Libraries were prepared by immunoSEQ multiplex PCR; TCRdb keeps only in-frame clonotypes and omits some of them. The V and J calls and the clone size are those of that table, but D and trimming were determined from the DNA. The sample records 97,000 or so clones, 80% to 95% being singletons. The CDR3 totals 17 residues. The ends were cut back, 4 bases at V and 3 bases at J, with 18 bases in the middle. The germline V gene encodes CDR1 ENHRY and CDR2 SYGVKD.

Sample: peripheral blood. V is TRBV10-3 and J is TRBJ2-2; TRBD2 is a possible D gene (5 bases). The receptor was isolated from a woman in her 50s with COVID-19, enrolled during active disease. CDR3: CAISVLESGNHTGELFF. The DNA of the CDR3 is TGTGCCATCAGTGTACTTGAATCGGGGAACCACACCGGGGAGCTGTTTTTT.